The 22 T cell receptor beta chains below were found in one sample sequenced in a study of shared clonotypes between healthy human individuals. Naive CD8 cells, CD45RO-negative and positively selected for CCR7, excluded terminally differentiated effector memory CD45RA+ cells. Clones were read by immunoSEQ multiplex PCR, and TCRdb kept only the in-frame ones, dropping some. The data contain some 2,000,000 clones, about 94% of them seen just once; the ten biggest clones take up roughly 1.1%. The sample taken for sequencing was naive CD8+ T cells sorted from blood. Every receptor here comes from a man between 18 and 29 years old in good health.

The V and J genes are TRBV6-5 and TRBJ1-1, with 8 bases lining up with TRBD1. V lost 5 bases to trimming and J lost 2 bases; unmatched junction nucleotides: 7. Germline CDR1 and CDR2: MNHEY and SVGAGI. This CDR3 has 15 residues. CDR3 protein: CASSPWTGINTEAFF. CDR3 DNA: TGTGCCAGCAGTCCATGGACAGGGATTAACACTGAAGCTTTCTTT.

CDR3 loop: CASSLGLASEQYF. The DNA for the CDR3 is TGTGCCAGTAGTCTCGGACTAGCGAGCGAGCAGTACTTC. This chain links TRBV19 with TRBJ2-7; 9 nucleotides match TRBD2. The junction had 5 bases not matched to a gene; V was cut back by 5 bases and J by 6 bases. The CDR3 is made up of 13 amino acids. CDR1 is LNHDA and CDR2 is SQIVND in the germline V gene (reference sequence).

The chain joins TRBV11-2 to TRBJ2-1; TRBD2 matches 12 bases. The J segment lost 10 bases and the V segment lost 0 bases, leaving 7 bases of the junction unmatched. This CDR3 has 16 residues. Germline V lookup: CDR1 SGHAT, CDR2 FQNNGV. The DNA of the CDR3 is TGTGCCAGCAGCTTAGAAATCCTAGCGGGGGGGCGGGAGCAGTTCTTC. Protein sequence: CASSLEILAGGREQFF.

Regarding this clone: The sample has other DNA sequences that encode this CDR3 too. The chain joins TRBV5-4 to TRBJ1-1; D remains unclear. Trimming took off 4 bases at V and 5 bases at J, with 9 bases between the two ends. Germline assignment: CDR1 SGHNT and CDR2 YYREEE (reference sequence). The CDR3 contains 12 residues. Here the CDR3 DNA reads TGTGCCAGCAGCCCGGAGGGAACTGAAGCTTTCTTT. Translation: CASSPEGTEAFF.

The chain combines TRBV7-2 with TRBJ2-7; D possibly uses TRBD1 or TRBD2 (5 bases each). V lost 5 bases to trimming and J lost 4 bases, with 12 bases between them. Germline loops: CDR1 SGHTA, CDR2 FQGNSA. CDR3 size: 13 residues. CDR3 nucleotide sequence: TGTGCCAGCAGCCACGGGACGACTTACGAGCAGTACTTC. Protein sequence: CASSHGTTYEQYF.

This chain uses TRBV27 with TRBJ2-3; D perhaps matches TRBD2 (6 bases). This CDR3 region has 16 residues. The germline CDR1 and CDR2 sequences are MNHEY and SMNVEV (reference sequence). V lost 4 bases to trimming and J lost 5 bases, with 19 bases between them. DNA of the CDR3: TGTGCCAGCAGTTGGGCAGCCGGGGAGCGGGTAGATACGCAGTATTTT. Translating gives CASSWAAGERVDTQYF.

The V gene is TRBV30, the J gene TRBJ2-3, with D uncertain. CDR1 and CDR2 (germline): GTSNPN, SVGIG (reference sequence). Trimming cost V 3 bases and J 0 bases, with 16 bases left between them. CDR3 length: 16 residues. CDR3 residues: CAWSVMGHPSTDTQYF. In DNA form, the CDR3 reads TGTGCCTGGAGCGTTATGGGCCACCCTAGCACAGATACGCAGTATTTT. Complete variable domain (other parts from reference TRBV30 and TRBJ2-3): SQTIHQWPATLVQPVGSPLSLECTVEGTSNPNLYWYRQAAGRGLQLLFYSVGIGQISSEVPQNLSASRPQDRQFILSSKKLLLSDSGFYLCAWSVMGHPSTDTQYFGPGTRLTVL.

The gene calls are TRBV7-9 and TRBJ2-1; TRBD2 matches 10 bases. This CDR3 is 17 amino acids long. Per the germline V gene, CDR1 is SEHNR and CDR2 is FQNEAQ (reference sequence). V shed 2 bases, J shed 0 bases, and the junction held 4 bases outside the gene matches. The CDR3 region has the DNA TGTGCCAGCAGCTTATTAGCGGGGGGCCGCTCCTACAATGAGCAGTTCTTC. Encoded protein: CASSLLAGGRSYNEQFF.

V is TRBV7-9 and J is TRBJ2-1; D gene ambiguous. The CDR3 length is 13 residues. From germline, CDR1 is SEHNR and CDR2 FQNEAQ (reference sequence). V was clipped by 6 bases and J by 7 bases, with 13 bases between them. CDR3 in DNA: TGTGCCAGCAGTTTTTATGGTGCGAATGAGCAGTTCTTC. Protein product: CASSFYGANEQFF.

About this clone itself: The same CDR3 can be traced to other DNA sequences in this sample. The CDR3, as DNA: TGCGCCAGCAGCTTCGGGGTATCCTACGAGCAGTACTTC. Translation: CASSFGVSYEQYF. The chain recombines TRBV5-1 with TRBJ2-7, with D perhaps matching TRBD2 (5 bases). The CDR3 loop spans 13 amino acids. Deletions cut 2 bases from V and 1 base from J, with 7 bases between. The germline gives CDR1 SGHRS, CDR2 YFSETQ. The whole variable domain, remainder taken from reference TRBV5-1 and TRBJ2-7, is KAGVTQTPRYLIKTRGQQVTLSCSPISGHRSVSWYQQTPGQGLQFLFEYFSETQRNKGNFPGRFSGRQFSNSRSEMNVSTLELGDSALYLCASSFGVSYEQYFGPGTRLTVT.

V is TRBV27 and J is TRBJ2-3, with D unresolved. This CDR3 has 12 residues. Germline CDR1 and CDR2: MNHEY and SMNVEV (reference sequence). V lost 4 bases to trimming and J lost 4 bases, with 6 bases between them. The CDR3: CASSSYADTQYF. CDR3 bases: TGTGCCAGCAGTTCGTACGCAGATACGCAGTATTTT.

J is TRBJ1-2 and V is TRBV27, with a possible D match to TRBD1 (6 bases). The germline CDR1 and CDR2 sequences are MNHEY and SMNVEV (reference sequence). This CDR3 has 16 amino acids. Deletions cut 4 bases from V and 0 bases from J, with 15 bases between. CDR3 loop: CASSSSTGDTNYGYTF. As DNA, the CDR3 is TGTGCCAGCAGTTCATCAACCGGGGACACTAACTATGGCTACACCTTC.

The chain employs TRBV5-1 and TRBJ2-7; D gene ambiguous. Germline V gene data show CDR1 as SGHRS and CDR2 as YFSETQ. The CDR3 is 11 amino acids. The ends were cut back, 7 bases at V and 3 bases at J, with 8 bases in the middle. Written as DNA, the CDR3 is TGCGCCAGCCCGCGACGCTACGAGCAGTACTTC. Translating it yields CASPRRYEQYF. The full variable domain, with the rest looked up from reference TRBV5-1 and TRBJ2-7, is KAGVTQTPRYLIKTRGQQVTLSCSPISGHRSVSWYQQTPGQGLQFLFEYFSETQRNKGNFPGRFSGRQFSNSRSEMNVSTLELGDSALYLCASPRRYEQYFGPGTRLTVT.

As regards this clone: Other DNA sequences in the same sample also yield this CDR3. This chain connects TRBV7-9 to TRBJ2-5; 13 bases match TRBD2. CDR3 length: 15 amino acids. Germline V CDR1 and CDR2: SEHNR, FQNEAQ (reference sequence). V lost 5 bases and J lost 3; bases outside the gene matches: 3. The CDR3 coding sequence is TGTGCCAGCAGCCTGGGGACTAGCGGGGAAGAGACCCAGTACTTC. Translation: CASSLGTSGEETQYF.

The chain links TRBV5-4 to TRBJ2-1; D not certain. The ends were cut back, 3 bases at V and 8 bases at J, with 12 bases in the middle. This CDR3 comprises 13 residues. In germline, CDR1 is SGHNT, CDR2 YYREEE (reference sequence). DNA for the CDR3: TGTGCCAGCAGCTCAACTCGACTCCATGAGCAGTTCTTC. Translation gives CASSSTRLHEQFF.

The V gene is TRBV27, the J gene TRBJ2-1; TRBD2 might be the D (6 bases). V was pared by 5 bases and J by 7 bases, with 18 bases between. CDR1 and CDR2 from the germline V gene are MNHEY and SMNVEV (reference sequence). This CDR3 is 15 amino acids long. The CDR3: CASSAPQGGRNEQFF. The CDR3 bases are TGTGCCAGCAGTGCCCCCCAGGGAGGCCGTAATGAGCAGTTCTTC.

The chain couples TRBV27 to TRBJ1-6; D gene uncertain. Germline CDR1 is MNHEY and CDR2 is SMNVEV (reference sequence). The CDR3 runs 15 residues. Trimming removed 6 bases from V and 10 bases from J, with 19 bases in between. As DNA, the CDR3 is TGTGCCAGCAGGGCGGGGTTTGACTTGAAGTCACCCCTCCACTTT. Its translation is CASRAGFDLKSPLHF.

The chain uses TRBV7-6 and TRBJ2-3; 8 nucleotides align to TRBD1. Germline-derived CDR1 and CDR2 are SGHVS and FNYEAQ. The V gene end was trimmed by 4 bases and the J gene end by 5 bases; junction bases not matched to a gene: 11. The CDR3 is made up of 16 amino acids. CDR3 amino acids: CASSSPFPTGVDTQYF. The CDR3 DNA is TGTGCCAGCAGCTCCCCCTTCCCGACAGGGGTAGATACGCAGTATTTT.

About this clone: Other DNA sequences in the same sample also yield this CDR3. The genes are TRBV30 and TRBJ2-2; the D gene is possibly TRBD1 (6 bases). The ends were cut back, 0 bases at V and 5 bases at J, with 7 bases in the middle. In germline, CDR1 is GTSNPN, CDR2 SVGIG (reference sequence). The CDR3 is made up of 13 amino acids. CDR3 protein: CAWSVQGTGELFF. The CDR3 DNA sequence: TGTGCCTGGAGTGTACAGGGAACCGGGGAGCTGTTTTTT.

This chain uses TRBV13 with TRBJ2-1; 12 bases match TRBD2. The V segment lost 0 bases and the J segment 5 bases; nucleotides outside the gene matches: 11. CDR1 PRHDT and CDR2 FYEKMQ come from the germline V gene (reference sequence). The CDR3 sequence is 19 residues long. CDR3 residues: CASSLGPRLAGVQNNEQFF. The CDR3 DNA reads as TGTGCCAGCAGCTTAGGTCCTCGACTAGCGGGAGTTCAGAACAATGAGCAGTTCTTC.

This clone has only a few counts. The identical CDR3 is also encoded by other nucleotide sequences in the sample. The chain uses TRBV4-1 and TRBJ2-7; TRBD1 aligns across 7 bases. This CDR3 has 13 residues. V was pared by 2 bases and J by 2 bases, with 0 bases of the junction left unmatched. Germline lookup yields CDR1 MGHRA and CDR2 YSYEKL. CDR3 residues: CASSQQGAYEQYF. The CDR3 bases are TGCGCCAGCAGCCAACAGGGGGCCTACGAGCAGTACTTC.

The chain carries TRBV30 and TRBJ1-3, with a possible D match to TRBD1 (6 bases). The length of the CDR3 is 15 residues. Per germline, CDR1 GTSNPN and CDR2 SVGIG (reference sequence). The V end lost 4 bases, the J end lost 0 bases, and 13 bases lay between the germline ends. The CDR3 protein is CAWTIDRSSGNTIYF. The CDR3 DNA sequence: TGTGCCTGGACAATAGACAGGTCCTCTGGAAACACCATATATTTT.